A selection of T cell receptor beta chains follows, all from one sample in a study of control samples from healthy donors and cancer patients. Measured with immunoSEQ multiplex PCR; TCRdb has only the in-frame clones, and not every one. The sample shows about 130,000 clones, approximately 89% of them seen only once. Sequencing was performed on blood. The receptors come from a man aged 18 to 29 in good health. Both conserved end residues are part of each CDR3. A D gene is named only where the DNA matches it firmly. Clone size, where shown, is once, few, many, or a class for clones that have expanded.

clone size: NA; D gene: NA; V gene: TRBV30; J gene: TRBJ1-2; CDR3 protein: CAWSVRGSVSGGYTF; CDR3 DNA: TGTGCCTGGAGTGTACGGGGTTCGGTGTCGGGCGGCTACACCTTC
clone size: NA; D gene: TRBD2; V gene: TRBV27; J gene: TRBJ2-5; CDR3 protein: CASSFVSVGTSGGAQETQYF; CDR3 DNA: TGTGCCAGCAGTTTCGTTTCGGTGGGGACTAGCGGGGGGGCCCAAGAGACCCAGTACTTC
clone size: once; D gene: NA; V gene: TRBV7-9; J gene: TRBJ1-5; CDR3 protein: CASSLGIESNQPQHF; CDR3 DNA: TGTGCCAGCAGTTTGGGGATAGAGAGCAATCAGCCCCAGCATTTT
clone size: NA; D gene: NA; V gene: TRBV25-1; J gene: TRBJ2-1; CDR3 protein: CASSSAGTSNEQFF; CDR3 DNA: TGTGCCAGCAGTTCCGCCGGGACATCGAATGAGCAGTTCTTC
clone size: NA; D gene: NA; V gene: TRBV6-8; J gene: TRBJ1-5; CDR3 protein: CASSYTHRGVYQPQHF; CDR3 DNA: TGTGCCAGCAGTTACACCCATCGGGGGGTATATCAGCCCCAGCATTTT
clone size: NA; D gene: NA; V gene: TRBV7-8; J gene: TRBJ1-6; CDR3 protein: CASSGRDGWNSPLHF; CDR3 DNA: TGTGCCAGCAGCGGACGGGACGGCTGGAATTCACCCCTCCACTTT
clone size: few; D gene: TRBD2; V gene: TRBV11-2; J gene: TRBJ2-2; CDR3 protein: CASSSRGGMTGELFF; CDR3 DNA: TGTGCCAGCAGCAGCCGGGGGGGCATGACCGGGGAGCTGTTTTTT
clone size: NA; D gene: NA; V gene: TRBV30; J gene: TRBJ1-1; CDR3 protein: CAWSVGGVTEAFF; CDR3 DNA: TGTGCCTGGAGTGTGGGAGGAGTTACTGAAGCTTTCTTT
clone size: NA; D gene: NA; V gene: TRBV3-1/TRBV3-2; J gene: TRBJ1-5; CDR3 protein: CASSYSRDQPQHF; CDR3 DNA: TGTGCCAGCAGCTACAGTCGGGATCAGCCCCAGCATTTT
clone size: NA; D gene: TRBD1; V gene: TRBV9; J gene: TRBJ2-7; CDR3 protein: CASSVGMGQGSDEQYF; CDR3 DNA: TGTGCCAGCAGCGTGGGGATGGGACAGGGTTCCGACGAGCAGTACTTC
clone size: NA; D gene: TRBD1; V gene: TRBV11-2; J gene: TRBJ1-6; CDR3 protein: CASSLAVGQGLGSPLHF; CDR3 DNA: TGTGCCAGCAGCTTGGCAGTGGGACAGGGGCTCGGTTCACCCCTCCACTTT
clone size: NA; D gene: NA; V gene: TRBV15; J gene: TRBJ1-1; CDR3 protein: CATSGGTSSGFEAFF; CDR3 DNA: TGTGCCACCAGCGGGGGGACGTCCTCGGGTTTTGAAGCTTTCTTT
clone size: NA; D gene: NA; V gene: TRBV10-1; J gene: TRBJ2-5; CDR3 protein: CASSESQGTQYF; CDR3 DNA: TGCGCCAGCAGTGAGTCACAGGGGACCCAGTACTTC
clone size: once; D gene: NA; V gene: TRBV9; J gene: TRBJ1-2; CDR3 protein: CASSAQTGAYTF; CDR3 DNA: TGTGCCAGCAGCGCCCAGACAGGAGCCTACACCTTC
clone size: NA; D gene: NA; V gene: TRBV3-1/TRBV3-2; J gene: TRBJ2-6; CDR3 protein: CASSIGVSGANVLTF; CDR3 DNA: TGTGCCAGCAGCATCGGGGTCTCTGGGGCCAACGTCCTGACTTTC
clone size: NA; D gene: TRBD1; V gene: TRBV5-1; J gene: TRBJ1-6; CDR3 protein: CASSLSGQGASPLHF; CDR3 DNA: TGCGCCAGCAGCCTTTCGGGACAGGGGGCTTCACCCCTCCACTTT
clone size: NA; D gene: NA; V gene: TRBV5-1; J gene: TRBJ1-1; CDR3 protein: CASSLADLKNTEAFF; CDR3 DNA: TGCGCCAGCAGCTTAGCGGACCTAAAAAACACTGAAGCTTTCTTT
clone size: NA; D gene: NA; V gene: TRBV5-1; J gene: TRBJ1-6; CDR3 protein: CASSLVIPSSYNSPLHF; CDR3 DNA: TGCGCCAGCAGCTTGGTGATCCCAAGCTCCTATAATTCACCCCTCCACTTT
clone size: NA; D gene: TRBD1; V gene: TRBV5-6; J gene: TRBJ2-3; CDR3 protein: CASSFGTGTHTQYF; CDR3 DNA: TGTGCCAGCAGCTTCGGGACAGGGACCCATACGCAGTATTTT
clone size: NA; D gene: NA; V gene: TRBV5-6; J gene: TRBJ2-3; CDR3 protein: CASSKGGRPGYTQYF; CDR3 DNA: TGTGCCAGCAGCAAGGGTGGACGGCCCGGCTATACGCAGTATTTT
clone size: once; D gene: NA; V gene: TRBV30; J gene: TRBJ1-6; CDR3 protein: CAWTRENSPLHF; CDR3 DNA: TGTGCCTGGACGAGGGAGAATTCACCCCTCCACTTT
clone size: NA; D gene: TRBD1; V gene: TRBV6-1; J gene: TRBJ1-1; CDR3 protein: CASSELGTGMTEAFF; CDR3 DNA: TGTGCCAGCAGTGAATTGGGGACAGGGATGACTGAAGCTTTCTTT
clone size: NA; D gene: NA; V gene: TRBV29-1; J gene: TRBJ2-7; CDR3 protein: CSVTPGRHYEQYF; CDR3 DNA: TGCAGCGTAACACCGGGAAGGCACTACGAGCAGTACTTC
clone size: few; D gene: TRBD2; V gene: TRBV19; J gene: TRBJ2-3; CDR3 protein: CASSIAGGPTDTQYF; CDR3 DNA: TGTGCCAGTAGTATAGCGGGGGGGCCCACAGATACGCAGTATTTT
clone size: NA; D gene: NA; V gene: TRBV5-4; J gene: TRBJ1-5; CDR3 protein: CASSSGPSNQPQHF; CDR3 DNA: TGTGCCAGCAGCTCTGGACCGTCTAATCAGCCCCAGCATTTT
clone size: NA; D gene: TRBD1; V gene: TRBV6-6; J gene: TRBJ2-7; CDR3 protein: CASRAGTGTYEQYF; CDR3 DNA: TGTGCCAGCAGGGCCGGGACAGGAACCTACGAGCAGTACTTC
clone size: NA; D gene: TRBD1; V gene: TRBV12-3/TRBV12-4; J gene: TRBJ2-7; CDR3 protein: CASSFDRGSEQYF; CDR3 DNA: TGTGCCAGCAGTTTTGACAGGGGCAGCGAGCAGTACTTC
clone size: once; D gene: NA; V gene: TRBV5-1; J gene: TRBJ1-3; CDR3 protein: CASRTDRGNTIYF; CDR3 DNA: TGCGCCAGCAGGACGGACCGCGGAAACACCATATATTTT
clone size: NA; D gene: TRBD2; V gene: TRBV7-9; J gene: TRBJ2-7; CDR3 protein: CASSLAGGNYEQYF; CDR3 DNA: TGTGCCAGCAGCTTAGCCGGGGGGAACTACGAGCAGTACTTC
clone size: NA; D gene: TRBD2; V gene: TRBV24-1; J gene: TRBJ2-4; CDR3 protein: CATSDLRAGGAKNIQYF; CDR3 DNA: TGTGCCACCAGTGATTTGCGTGCGGGGGGAGCCAAAAACATTCAGTACTTC
clone size: NA; D gene: NA; V gene: TRBV5-1; J gene: TRBJ1-1; CDR3 protein: CASQPQGLMNTEAFF; CDR3 DNA: TGCGCCAGCCAACCCCAGGGCCTCATGAACACTGAAGCTTTCTTT